The next 17 T cell receptor beta chains were all read from a single sample in a study of long-term antiretroviral therapy in people with HIV. Run at survey level, the immunoSEQ assay was version v3.0. This table comes from immunoSEQ multiplex PCR, and its TCRdb copy is limited to in-frame clones, with some not included. The table has around 9,700 clones, around 82% seen once. This specimen was unsorted PBMCs, taken 1.8 years after starting antiretroviral therapy. Receptors were obtained from a middle-aged man with HIV.

This clone was detected a few times. CDR3: CSVGPSGRKNEQFF. CDR3 nucleotides: TGCAGCGTTGGTCCAAGCGGGAGAAAGAATGAGCAGTTCTTC. The V gene is TRBV29-1, the J gene TRBJ2-1; 8 positions agree with TRBD2. The trim removed 4 bases at V and 7 bases at J, leaving 9 bases unmatched. CDR3 size: 14 residues. Germline V gene data show CDR1 as SQVTM and CDR2 as ANQGSEA.

In its sample, this clone was seen a few times. The V gene is TRBV28, the J gene TRBJ2-7; tentative D call: TRBD2 (7 bases). There are 15 residues in the CDR3. Germline CDR1 is MDHEN and CDR2 is SYDVKM. V shed 4 bases and J shed 4 bases, with 17 bases lying between them. CDR3 in DNA: TGTGCCAGCAGTTCAGGGACTACAGGGCTGTACGAGCAGTACTTC. Its protein is CASSSGTTGLYEQYF.

The rearrangement uses TRBV25-1 and TRBJ1-4, with 9 bases lining up with TRBD1. V shed 5 bases, J shed 8 bases, and the junction held 15 bases outside the gene matches. Per germline, CDR1 MGHDK and CDR2 SYGVNS. There are 17 residues in the CDR3. The CDR3 coding sequence is TGTGCCAGCAGTCCTACAGGGGGCGAAGGTTTCTGGGAAAAACTGTTTTTT. It codes for CASSPTGGEGFWEKLFF.

V and J are TRBV9 and TRBJ1-1; D gene ambiguous. Trimming cost V 1 base and J 2 bases, with 9 bases left between them. This CDR3 is built from 14 residues. Germline CDR1 reads SGDLS; CDR2 reads YYNGEE. The CDR3 DNA is TGTGCCAGCAGCGTAAATCCGGCCAACACTGAAGCTTTCTTT. Translation gives CASSVNPANTEAFF.

In nucleotides, the CDR3 is TGTGCCAGCGGATCCGCAAGCTATAACTATGGCTACACCTTC. Amino acids: CASGSASYNYGYTF. The chain uses TRBV28 and TRBJ1-2; D is unresolved. The V end was cut by 8 bases, the J end by 1 base, with 14 bases between. The CDR3 has 14 residues. Germline values: CDR1 MDHEN, CDR2 SYDVKM.

J is TRBJ1-1 and V is TRBV6-5, with 8 positions matching TRBD1. J gave up 7 bases and V 5 bases, and 6 bases lay outside the gene matches. Germline V gene lookup returns CDR1 MNHEY and CDR2 SVGAGI. The CDR3 is 13 residues long. In DNA form, the CDR3 reads TGTGCCAGCAGTCCCTCGGACAGGGATGAAGCTTTCTTT. It encodes CASSPSDRDEAFF.

This clone has only a few counts. The chain is built from TRBV18 and TRBJ2-5; D is unresolved. The CDR3 spans 16 residues. Germline V gives CDR1 KGHSH, CDR2 LQKENI. V lost 0 bases and J 3 bases, leaving 14 bases between the germline ends. CDR3: CASSPPLTWGKETQYF. The DNA for the CDR3 is TGTGCCAGCTCACCACCGCTAACTTGGGGAAAAGAGACCCAGTACTTC.

In its sample, this clone was seen a few times. V is TRBV10-3 and J is TRBJ2-3, with D tentatively TRBD1 or TRBD2 (5 bases each). CDR3 size: 12 residues. Germline V gene lookup returns CDR1 ENHRY and CDR2 SYGVKD. With 3 bases removed from V and 11 bases from J, the gap between germline ends came to 12 bases. CDR3 in amino acids: CAISEPQGEQYF. As DNA, the CDR3 is TGTGCCATCAGTGAACCCCAGGGAGAGCAGTATTTT.

A few counts support this clone. V usage is TRBV29-1 and J usage is TRBJ1-2; a possible D gene is TRBD1 (5 bases). The germline V gene encodes CDR1 SQVTM and CDR2 ANQGSEA. The V and J ends lost 0 bases and 8 bases respectively, with 16 bases between them. The CDR3 contains 14 residues. As DNA, the CDR3 is TGCAGCGTTGAAGATAGGACATACGGTCTCGGCTACACCTTC. This sequence encodes CSVEDRTYGLGYTF. Based on the CDR3 plus reference TRBV29-1 and TRBJ1-2, the full variable domain is SAVISQKPSRDICQRGTSLTIQCQVDSQVTMMFWYRQQPGQSLTLIATANQGSEATYESGFVIDKFPISRPNLTFSTLTVSNMSPEDSSIYLCSVEDRTYGLGYTFGSGTRLTVV.

The chain links TRBV5-5 to TRBJ1-2; D ambiguous. The CDR3 contains 13 residues. V gave up 0 bases and J gave up 2 bases, with 5 bases separating them. The germline V gene encodes CDR1 SGHKS and CDR2 YYEKEE (reference sequence). As DNA, the CDR3 is TGTGCCAGCAGCTTGGGTTCCAACTATGGCTACACCTTC. Protein: CASSLGSNYGYTF.

The chain has TRBV11-2 and TRBJ2-5; 7 bases align to TRBD2. Germline values: CDR1 SGHAT, CDR2 FQNNGV. The ends lost 4 bases at V and 1 base at J; junction bases unmatched: 6. CDR3 length: 15 amino acids. The CDR3 is CASSYLAVGQETQYF. The CDR3 DNA follows: TGTGCCAGCAGCTATCTAGCGGTCGGCCAAGAGACCCAGTACTTC.

The V call is TRBV7-2, the J call TRBJ2-3, with 12 bases lining up with TRBD2. Unmatched junction bases numbered 12, after V lost 5 bases and J lost 3 bases. This CDR3 contains 18 residues. From germline, CDR1 is SGHTA and CDR2 FQGNSA. The CDR3 DNA reads TGTGCCAGCAGCCCACGCCTCGCTAGCGGGAGGGTTACAGATACGCAGTATTTT. Protein product: CASSPRLASGRVTDTQYF.

The J gene is TRBJ2-1, the V gene TRBV7-2; D may be TRBD2 (6 bases). The CDR3 spans 16 residues. Germline CDR1 and CDR2: SGHTA and FQGNSA. The V end lost 0 bases, the J end lost 2 bases, and 11 bases lay between the germline ends. CDR3 sequence: CASSLAGTGTYNEQFF. In nucleotides, the CDR3 is TGTGCCAGCAGCTTAGCCGGGACTGGTACCTACAATGAGCAGTTCTTC. Looking up the rest from reference TRBV7-2 and TRBJ2-1 gives the full variable domain: GAGVSQSPSNKVTEKGKDVELRCDPISGHTALYWYRQSLGQGLEFLIYFQGNSAPDKSGLPSDRFSAERTGGSVSTLTIQRTQQEDSAVYLCASSLAGTGTYNEQFFGPGTRLTVL.

This chain connects TRBV25-1 to TRBJ1-1; D may be TRBD1 (5 bases). Germline CDR1 MGHDK, CDR2 SYGVNS. The CDR3 spans 14 residues. V shed 2 bases and J shed 1 base, with 8 bases lying between them. Written as DNA, the CDR3 is TGTGCCAGCAGTGAAGGGACGGGGAACACTGAAGCTTTCTTT. This translates into CASSEGTGNTEAFF.

This clone rates as medium-sized. The chain joins TRBV7-8 to TRBJ2-2; 12 bases are a match to TRBD2. J was trimmed by 6 bases and V by 2 bases; bases with no gene match: 4. Germline CDR1 SGHVS, CDR2 FQNEAQ. CDR3 length: 16 residues. CDR3 sequence reads: CASSLRLAGEAGELFF. The CDR3 DNA follows: TGTGCCAGCAGCTTACGACTAGCGGGAGAAGCCGGGGAGCTGTTTTTT.

The genes are TRBV18 and TRBJ2-7; 7 bases are shared with TRBD2. Germline CDR1 KGHSH, CDR2 LQKENI. V trimming: 3 bases; J trimming: 5 bases; junction bases outside the gene matches: 13. CDR3 size: 16 residues. The CDR3 DNA reads TGTGCCAGCTCACCGGTTCATGGCGGGAGAGCAGACGAGCAGTACTTC. Amino acid sequence: CASSPVHGGRADEQYF.

The V call is TRBV7-8, the J call TRBJ1-1; D gene ambiguous. CDR1 and CDR2 from the germline V gene are SGHVS and FQNEAQ. V shed 4 bases and J shed 8 bases, with 11 bases lying between them. This CDR3 is 12 amino acids long. CDR3 protein: CASSWASTEAFF. The DNA for the CDR3 is TGTGCCAGCAGCTGGGCCTCCACCGAAGCTTTCTTT.